This T cell receptor beta chain originates from a study of blood T cells in healthy people across ages. Germline V lookup: CDR1 MNHEY, CDR2 SVGEGT. Trimming left V 5 bases short and J 2 bases short, with 11 bases between. CDR3 length: 14 amino acids. As concerns this clonotype: Its target is unknown.

Broader study findings: Measured against age, TCR beta diversity per million T cells decreased in a roughly linear manner.

Alongside a J-beta primer mix, a sample-barcoded 5' primer served in a second PCR lasting about 7 to 11 cycles. MiXCR, applied by TCRdb to the 5' RACE reads, yields one record per CDR3 protein. The sample yields approximately 820,000 distinct CDR3 sequences, approximately 48% seen once. This sequence joins TRBV6-2 or TRBV6-3 and TRBJ2-3; D uncertain. The receptor was isolated from a man in his 60s in good health. The sample comprised blood. The CDR3 is CASSPNEVTDTQYF. In DNA, the CDR3 is TGTGCCAGCAGTCCAAATGAGGTCACAGATACGCAGTATTTT.